This T cell receptor beta chain was captured by sequencing in a study of blood T cell repertoires in COVID-19. The overall study: PBMCs, B-cell-depleted T cells, or T cells were the source of the cDNA or gDNA that made up the material.

Recovered status in Cohort 3 required two negative PCRs, clearance, or symptom resolution. The method was immunoSEQ multiplex PCR; TCRdb's version includes in-frame clones alone and lacks a portion of them. In the table there are a few hundred thousand clones, roughly 90% of which are singletons. CDR1 is MGHRA and CDR2 is YSYEKL in the germline V gene. V gave up 5 bases and J gave up 0 bases; unmatched junction bases: 7. This CDR3 spans 15 amino acids. The V call is TRBV4-1, the J call TRBJ2-7; TRBD1 matches at 7 bases. Sequencing was carried out using PBMCs or T cells enriched from blood (not recorded which). The TCR comes from a woman in her late teens or twenties who had recovered from COVID-19. CDR3 sequence (DNA): TGCGCCAGCAGCTTCAGACAGGGAAACTCCTACGAGCAGTACTTC. It codes for CASSFRQGNSYEQYF.